Below, 17 T cell receptor beta chains from the same sample are listed, as sequenced in a study. TCRdb re-analysed the 5' RACE reads in MiXCR, keeping a single row per CDR3 protein. The sample yields roughly 42,000 distinct CDR3 sequences, less than 25% seen once. Treg sorting used a CD4+CD25+CD127-/low gate. What was sequenced was Tregs sorted from blood. Receptors were obtained from a female donor with breast cancer.

This sequence joins TRBV12-3 or TRBV12-4 and TRBJ2-7; tentatively, D is TRBD1 (6 bases). V lost 6 bases to trimming and J lost 4 bases, with 16 bases between them. CDR3 length equals 14 residues. The CDR3 DNA reads TGTGCCAGCAGCACAGGGACGACGATATACGAGCAGTACTTC. It specifies CASSTGTTIYEQYF.

This clonotype was detected many times. The rearrangement uses TRBV4-1 and TRBJ2-7; D uncertain. Germline V gives CDR1 MGHRA, CDR2 YSYEKL. The CDR3 is 15 amino acids. Trimming pared 0 bases from V and 2 bases from J, leaving 11 bases between. The CDR3 loop reads CASSQDNSRAYEQYF. CDR3 sequence (DNA): TGCGCCAGCAGCCAAGATAATAGCAGAGCCTACGAGCAGTACTTC.

This clonotype was seen only once. The rearrangement joins TRBV7-8 to TRBJ2-7; 10 nucleotides line up with TRBD1. Germline trimming cut 6 bases from V and 2 bases from J; bases unmatched to any gene: 7. CDR1 SGHVS and CDR2 FQNEAQ come from the germline V gene. The CDR3 runs 15 residues. CDR3 DNA: TGTGCCAGCAGGACGACAGGGGGCGTACCCTACGAGCAGTACTTC. Translated: CASRTTGGVPYEQYF.

The chain joins TRBV29-1 to TRBJ1-1; no clear D. Germline CDR1 and CDR2: SQVTM and ANQGSEA. Trimming cost V 5 bases and J 1 base, with 20 bases left between them. The CDR3 has 16 amino acids. CDR3 bases: TGCAGCGTTAAGTCGGTAGGAAGGGTCGGGAACACTGAAGCTTTCTTT. Translating it yields CSVKSVGRVGNTEAFF.

For this clonotype: With a much larger clone just one base away, this may be a read error. Likely a read error: the CDR3 ends without its conserved phenylalanine or tryptophan. CDR3 bases: TGTGCCAGCAGCATCTCGGGGGGCTATGACTATGGCTACACCTCC. Amino acid sequence: CASSISGGYDYGYTS. The chain is built from TRBV9 and TRBJ1-2; weak D call: TRBD1 (6 bases). The CDR3 is made up of 15 amino acids. Germline CDR1 and CDR2: SGDLS and YYNGEE. V shed 4 bases and J shed 3 bases, with 16 bases lying between them.

This clonotype has a handful of counts. The chain recombines TRBV5-5 with TRBJ2-7; 7 positions match TRBD1. This CDR3 region has 16 residues. V gave up 7 bases and J gave up 0 bases; unmatched junction bases: 13. CDR1 is SGHKS, CDR2 YYEKEE, per germline (reference sequence). The CDR3 loop reads CASGSSLDRFSYEQYF. The DNA for the CDR3 is TGTGCCAGCGGCTCTTCCTTGGACAGGTTCTCCTACGAGCAGTACTTC.

This clonotype was detected ten times or more. The rearrangement links TRBV7-2 to TRBJ2-7, with 7 bases fitting TRBD2. Germline-derived CDR1 and CDR2 are SGHTA and FQGNSA. The junction had 4 bases not matched to a gene; V was cut back by 5 bases and J by 3 bases. This CDR3 has 13 amino acids. The CDR3: CASSEERGYEQYF. The CDR3 region has the DNA TGTGCCAGCAGCGAAGAGCGGGGCTACGAGCAGTACTTC.

This clonotype was seen ten or more times. V gene TRBV4-2 combines with J gene TRBJ2-5, with no clear D. The CDR3 length is 16 residues. V was cut by 0 bases and J by 5 bases, with 16 bases left in between. In germline, CDR1 is LGHNA, CDR2 YNFKEQ. The CDR3, as DNA: TGTGCCAGCAGCCAAGATGGTTCGAGAAATGGGGAGACCCAGTACTTC. Translated, it gives CASSQDGSRNGETQYF.

This clonotype appeared a few times. The chain combines TRBV7-3 with TRBJ1-2; 7 bases are a match to TRBD1. The CDR3 has 18 residues. Looked up from germline, CDR1 is SGHTA and CDR2 is FQGTGA. V trimming: 5 bases; J trimming: 0 bases; junction bases outside the gene matches: 15. The CDR3 nucleotides read TGTGCCAGCAGCGTTACCGGGACAGAACTATTAGCTAACTATGGCTACACCTTC. Amino acids: CASSVTGTELLANYGYTF. Full variable domain (remainder filled in from reference TRBV7-3 and TRBJ1-2): GAGVSQTPSNKVTEKGKYVELRCDPISGHTALYWYRQSLGQGPEFLIYFQGTGAADDSGLPNDRFFAVRPEGSVSTLKIQRTERGDSAVYLCASSVTGTELLANYGYTFGSGTRLTVV.

The chain has TRBV7-9 and TRBJ1-2; 7 bases are a match to TRBD1. The CDR3 contains 15 residues. CDR1 and CDR2 (germline): SEHNR, FQNEAQ (reference sequence). Trimming cost V 4 bases and J 4 bases; bases outside gene matches: 9. The CDR3 spells CASSYMTGSGYGYTF. CDR3 in DNA: TGTGCCAGCAGCTACATGACAGGGTCCGGCTATGGCTACACCTTC.

This clonotype was counted a few times. The chain joins TRBV28 to TRBJ1-2; 8 nucleotides agree with TRBD1. The germline V gene encodes CDR1 MDHEN and CDR2 SYDVKM. V shed 4 bases, J shed 3 bases, and the junction held 7 bases outside the gene matches. This CDR3 spans 15 amino acids. The CDR3 here is CASSYRGMGYYGYTF. As DNA, the CDR3 is TGTGCCAGCAGTTACAGGGGGATGGGCTACTATGGCTACACCTTC.

There are many counts of this clonotype. This chain joins TRBV7-9 and TRBJ2-3; weak D call: TRBD1 (7 bases). Germline V gene lookup returns CDR1 SEHNR and CDR2 FQNEAQ (reference sequence). CDR3 length: 13 residues. The V and J ends lost 4 bases and 6 bases respectively, with 11 bases between them. CDR3 amino acids: CASSSRGVDTQYF. The CDR3 DNA sequence: TGTGCCAGCAGCTCCAGGGGGGTGGATACGCAGTATTTT.

The chain links TRBV13 to TRBJ2-5; D might be TRBD2 (6 bases). The CDR3 covers 14 residues. Trimming removed 8 bases at V and 3 bases at J, with 16 bases between. Germline V gene data show CDR1 as PRHDT and CDR2 as FYEKMQ (reference sequence). The CDR3 sequence: CASGTRRGEETQYF. The DNA for the CDR3 is TGTGCCAGCGGTACGAGGAGGGGCGAAGAGACCCAGTACTTC.

The rearrangement uses TRBV5-1 and TRBJ2-2; 8 bases map to TRBD1. The CDR3 is 17 amino acids. Germline V CDR1 and CDR2: SGHRS, YFSETQ. V trimming: 0 bases; J trimming: 7 bases; junction bases outside the gene matches: 11. CDR3 region: CASSLAQGARLGGELFF. In DNA form, the CDR3 reads TGCGCCAGCAGCTTGGCCCAGGGGGCGAGGTTAGGCGGGGAGCTGTTTTTT. The variable domain in full, completed from reference TRBV5-1 and TRBJ2-2, reads KAGVTQTPRYLIKTRGQQVTLSCSPISGHRSVSWYQQTPGQGLQFLFEYFSETQRNKGNFPGRFSGRQFSNSRSEMNVSTLELGDSALYLCASSLAQGARLGGELFFGEGSRLTVL.

This clonotype was observed at least ten times. This chain connects TRBV12-3 or TRBV12-4 to TRBJ1-1, with 9 bases fitting TRBD1. The trim removed 5 bases at V and 5 bases at J, leaving 6 bases unmatched. CDR3 length: 14 amino acids. As DNA, the CDR3 is TGTGCCAGCAGTCAGGGACAGGGAAGGACTGAAGCTTTCTTT. Translated, it gives CASSQGQGRTEAFF.

V usage is TRBV5-1 and J usage is TRBJ2-1; D could derive from TRBD1 or TRBD2 (5 bases each). From germline, CDR1 is SGHRS and CDR2 YFSETQ. The ends were cut back, 6 bases at V and 8 bases at J, with 21 bases in the middle. The CDR3 extends over 15 amino acids. The CDR3 here is CASTPTRRTSYEQFF. The DNA of the CDR3 is TGCGCCAGCACACCCACTAGGAGGACAAGCTATGAGCAGTTCTTC.

This clonotype has only a few counts. The chain uses TRBV27 and TRBJ2-7, with D perhaps matching TRBD2 (6 bases). Germline V lookup: CDR1 MNHEY, CDR2 SMNVEV (reference sequence). Trimming cost V 5 bases and J 3 bases, with 11 bases left between them. The CDR3 length is 13 residues. The CDR3 sequence: CASSPRGNYEQYF. CDR3 nucleotide sequence: TGTGCCAGCAGTCCCCGGGGGAACTACGAGCAGTACTTC.